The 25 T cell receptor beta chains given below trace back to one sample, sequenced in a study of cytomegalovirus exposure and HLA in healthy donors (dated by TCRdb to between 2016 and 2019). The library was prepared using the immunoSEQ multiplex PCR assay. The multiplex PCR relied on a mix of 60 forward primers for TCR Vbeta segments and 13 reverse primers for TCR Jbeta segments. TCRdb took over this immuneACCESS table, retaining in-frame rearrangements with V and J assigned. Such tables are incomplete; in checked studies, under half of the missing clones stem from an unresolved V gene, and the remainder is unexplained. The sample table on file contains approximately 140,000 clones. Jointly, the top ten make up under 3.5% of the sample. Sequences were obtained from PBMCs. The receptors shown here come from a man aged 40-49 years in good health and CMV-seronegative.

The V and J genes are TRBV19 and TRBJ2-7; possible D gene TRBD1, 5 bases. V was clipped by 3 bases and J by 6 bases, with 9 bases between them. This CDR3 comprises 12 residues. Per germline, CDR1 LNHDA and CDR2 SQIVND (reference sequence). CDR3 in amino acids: CASSIGGAEQYF. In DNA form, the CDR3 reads TGTGCCAGTAGTATTGGTGGGGCCGAGCAGTACTTC.

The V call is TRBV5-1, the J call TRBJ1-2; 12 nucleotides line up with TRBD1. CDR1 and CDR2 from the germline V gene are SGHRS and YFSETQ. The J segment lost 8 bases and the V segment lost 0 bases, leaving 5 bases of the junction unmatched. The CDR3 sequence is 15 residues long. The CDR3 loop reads CASSLEGQGAGGYTF. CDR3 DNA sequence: TGCGCCAGCAGCTTGGAGGGACAGGGGGCAGGAGGCTACACCTTC.

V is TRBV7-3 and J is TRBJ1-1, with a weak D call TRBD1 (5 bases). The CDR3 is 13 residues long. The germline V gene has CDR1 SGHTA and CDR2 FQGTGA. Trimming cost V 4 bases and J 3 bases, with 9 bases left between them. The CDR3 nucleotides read TGTGCCAGCAGCTGGGGCAGGGACACTGAAGCTTTCTTT. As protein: CASSWGRDTEAFF.

Here the CDR3 DNA reads TGTGCCAGCAGTTCCCCGGGACAGGGTCTTTACGAGCAGTACTTC. It specifies CASSSPGQGLYEQYF. The chain recombines TRBV7-9 with TRBJ2-7, with TRBD1 matching 9 bases. Germline assignment: CDR1 SEHNR and CDR2 FQNEAQ (reference sequence). Unmatched junction bases numbered 10, after V lost 6 bases and J lost 4 bases. This CDR3 is built from 15 residues.

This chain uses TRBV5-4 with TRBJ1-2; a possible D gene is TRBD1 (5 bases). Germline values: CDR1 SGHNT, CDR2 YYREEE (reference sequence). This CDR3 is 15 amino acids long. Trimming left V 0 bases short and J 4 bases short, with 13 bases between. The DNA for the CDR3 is TGTGCCAGCAGCTTGGGGGGGGTCCAGGGCTATGGCTACACCTTC. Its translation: CASSLGGVQGYGYTF.

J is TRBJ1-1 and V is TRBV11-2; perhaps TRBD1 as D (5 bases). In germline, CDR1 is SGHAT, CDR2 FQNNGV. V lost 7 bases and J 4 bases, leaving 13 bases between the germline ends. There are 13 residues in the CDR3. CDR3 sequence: CASTTGRATEAFF. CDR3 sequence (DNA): TGTGCCAGCACCACAGGAAGGGCCACTGAAGCTTTCTTT.

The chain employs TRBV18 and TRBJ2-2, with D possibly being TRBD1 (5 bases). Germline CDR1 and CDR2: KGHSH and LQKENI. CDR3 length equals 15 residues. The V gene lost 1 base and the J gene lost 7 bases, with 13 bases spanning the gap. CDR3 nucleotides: TGTGCCAGCTCACCACGAAGGGGCGCGGACGGGGAGCTGTTTTTT. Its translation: CASSPRRGADGELFF.

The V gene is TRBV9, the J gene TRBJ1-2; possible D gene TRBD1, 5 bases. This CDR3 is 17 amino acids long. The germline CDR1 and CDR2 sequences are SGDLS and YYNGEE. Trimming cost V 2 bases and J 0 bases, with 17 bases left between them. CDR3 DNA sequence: TGTGCCAGCAGCGTCTCCCCCCACAAGGGGACTAACTATGGCTACACCTTC. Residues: CASSVSPHKGTNYGYTF.

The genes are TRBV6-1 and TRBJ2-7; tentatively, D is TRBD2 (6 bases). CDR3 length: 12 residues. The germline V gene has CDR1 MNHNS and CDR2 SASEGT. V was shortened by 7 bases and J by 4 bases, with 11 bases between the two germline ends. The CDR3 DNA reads TGTGCCAGCAAGACTAGGGCATACGAGCAGTACTTC. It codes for CASKTRAYEQYF.

CDR3 bases: TGTGCCAGCAGCTTAGGACAGCCCCTCTCTGGAAACACCATATATTTT. Translated: CASSLGQPLSGNTIYF. The J gene is TRBJ1-3, the V gene TRBV7-2; TRBD1 is a possible D gene (5 bases). In germline, CDR1 is SGHTA, CDR2 FQGNSA. The CDR3 contains 16 residues. Trimming shortened V by 1 base and J by 0 bases, and 10 bases separated the two germline ends.

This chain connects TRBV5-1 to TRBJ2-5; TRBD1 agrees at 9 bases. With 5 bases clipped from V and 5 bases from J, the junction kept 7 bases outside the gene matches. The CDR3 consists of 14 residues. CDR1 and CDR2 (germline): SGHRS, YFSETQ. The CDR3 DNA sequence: TGCGCCAGCAGAACCGGACAGGGGAGGGAGACCCAGTACTTC. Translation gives CASRTGQGRETQYF.

The CDR3 bases are TGTGCCAGCAGCCACTCCTACGAGCAGTACTTC. Translating it yields CASSHSYEQYF. The chain employs TRBV5-5 and TRBJ2-7; D is uncertain. V dropped 4 bases and J dropped 0 bases, with 2 bases sitting between them. The CDR3 loop spans 11 amino acids. From germline, CDR1 is SGHKS and CDR2 YYEKEE (reference sequence).

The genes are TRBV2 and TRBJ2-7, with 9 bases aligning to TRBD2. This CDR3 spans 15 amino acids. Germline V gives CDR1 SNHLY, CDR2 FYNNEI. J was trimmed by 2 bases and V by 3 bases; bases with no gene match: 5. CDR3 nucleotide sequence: TGTGCCAGCAGTGATATATTAGCGGGGGCCTACGAGCAGTACTTC. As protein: CASSDILAGAYEQYF. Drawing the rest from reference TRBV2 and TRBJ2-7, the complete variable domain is EPEVTQTPSHQVTQMGQEVILRCVPISNHLYFYWYRQILGQKVEFLVSFYNNEISEKSEIFDDQFSVERPDGSNFTLKIRSTKLEDSAMYFCASSDILAGAYEQYFGPGTRLTVT.

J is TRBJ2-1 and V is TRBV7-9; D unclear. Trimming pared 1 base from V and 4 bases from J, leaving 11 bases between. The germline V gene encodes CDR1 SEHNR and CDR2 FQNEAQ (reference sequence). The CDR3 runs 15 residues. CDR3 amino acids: CASSLVASSYNEQFF. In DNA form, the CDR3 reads TGTGCCAGCAGCTTAGTTGCGTCCTCTTACAATGAGCAGTTCTTC.

CDR3 bases: TGCGCCAGCAGCCCATTGACAGGGGGTGGGAACACTGAAGCTTTCTTT. Protein product: CASSPLTGGGNTEAFF. V gene TRBV5-1 combines with J gene TRBJ1-1, with 9 bases that match TRBD1. The CDR3 has 16 residues. J lost 1 base, V lost 4 bases, and 8 bases had no gene match. Germline V gives CDR1 SGHRS, CDR2 YFSETQ.

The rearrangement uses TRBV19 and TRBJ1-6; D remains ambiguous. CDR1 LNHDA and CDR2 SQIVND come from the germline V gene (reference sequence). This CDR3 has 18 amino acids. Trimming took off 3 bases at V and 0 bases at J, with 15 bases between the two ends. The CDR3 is CASSISDSLSSYNSPLHF. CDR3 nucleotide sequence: TGTGCCAGTAGTATCTCGGACTCCCTTAGCTCCTATAATTCACCCCTCCACTTT.

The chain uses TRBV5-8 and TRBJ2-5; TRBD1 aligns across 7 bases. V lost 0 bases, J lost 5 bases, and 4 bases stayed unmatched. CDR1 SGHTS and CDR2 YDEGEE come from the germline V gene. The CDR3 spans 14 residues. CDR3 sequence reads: CASSLADRVETQYF. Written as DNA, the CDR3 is TGTGCCAGCAGCTTGGCCGACAGGGTTGAGACCCAGTACTTC.

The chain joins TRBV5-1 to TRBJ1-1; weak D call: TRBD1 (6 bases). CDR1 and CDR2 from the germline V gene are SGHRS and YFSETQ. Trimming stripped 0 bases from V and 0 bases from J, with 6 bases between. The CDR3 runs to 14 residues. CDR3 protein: CASSLGQVNTEAFF. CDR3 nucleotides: TGCGCCAGCAGCTTGGGACAGGTGAACACTGAAGCTTTCTTT.

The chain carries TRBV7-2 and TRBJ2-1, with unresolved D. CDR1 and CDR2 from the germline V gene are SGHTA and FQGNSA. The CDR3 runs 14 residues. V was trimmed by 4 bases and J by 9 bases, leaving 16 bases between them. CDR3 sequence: CASSSSAYYGEQFF. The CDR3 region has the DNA TGTGCCAGCAGCTCCTCAGCCTACTATGGTGAGCAGTTCTTC.

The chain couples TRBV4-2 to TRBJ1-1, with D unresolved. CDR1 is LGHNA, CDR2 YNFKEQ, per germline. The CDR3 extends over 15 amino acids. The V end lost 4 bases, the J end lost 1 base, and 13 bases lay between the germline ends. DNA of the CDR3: TGTGCCAGCAGCCCGAGCGGCGCTGGGAACACTGAAGCTTTCTTT. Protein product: CASSPSGAGNTEAFF.

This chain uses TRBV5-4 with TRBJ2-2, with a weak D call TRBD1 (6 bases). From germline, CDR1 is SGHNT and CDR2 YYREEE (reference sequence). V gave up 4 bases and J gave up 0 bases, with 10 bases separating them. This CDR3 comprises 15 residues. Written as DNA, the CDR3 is TGTGCCAGCAGCCAGGGGACACCGAACACCGGGGAGCTGTTTTTT. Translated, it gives CASSQGTPNTGELFF.

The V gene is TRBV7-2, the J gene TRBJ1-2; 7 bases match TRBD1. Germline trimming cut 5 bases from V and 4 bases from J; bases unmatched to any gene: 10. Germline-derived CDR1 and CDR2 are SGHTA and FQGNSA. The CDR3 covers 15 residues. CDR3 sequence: CASSLTGSFAYGYTF. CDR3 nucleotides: TGTGCCAGCAGCCTGACAGGGTCCTTTGCCTATGGCTACACCTTC. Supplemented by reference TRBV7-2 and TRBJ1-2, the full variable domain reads GAGVSQSPSNKVTEKGKDVELRCDPISGHTALYWYRQSLGQGLEFLIYFQGNSAPDKSGLPSDRFSAERTGGSVSTLTIQRTQQEDSAVYLCASSLTGSFAYGYTFGSGTRLTVV.

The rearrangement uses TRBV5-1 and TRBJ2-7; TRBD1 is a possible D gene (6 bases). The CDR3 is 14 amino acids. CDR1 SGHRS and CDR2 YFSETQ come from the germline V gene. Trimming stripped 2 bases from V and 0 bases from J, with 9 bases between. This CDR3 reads CASSFTGHSYEQYF. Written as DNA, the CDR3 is TGCGCCAGCAGCTTTACAGGGCACTCCTACGAGCAGTACTTC.

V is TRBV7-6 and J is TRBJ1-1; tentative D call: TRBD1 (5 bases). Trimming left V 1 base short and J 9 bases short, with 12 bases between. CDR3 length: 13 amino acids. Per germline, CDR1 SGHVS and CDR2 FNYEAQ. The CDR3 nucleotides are TGTGCCAGCAGCTTAGATGGGGCGGGAAAAGCTTTCTTT. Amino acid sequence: CASSLDGAGKAFF. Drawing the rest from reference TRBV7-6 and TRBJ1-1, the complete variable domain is GAGVSQSPRYKVTKRGQDVALRCDPISGHVSLYWYRQALGQGPEFLTYFNYEAQQDKSGLPNDRFSAERPEGSISTLTIQRTEQRDSAMYRCASSLDGAGKAFFGQGTRLTVV.

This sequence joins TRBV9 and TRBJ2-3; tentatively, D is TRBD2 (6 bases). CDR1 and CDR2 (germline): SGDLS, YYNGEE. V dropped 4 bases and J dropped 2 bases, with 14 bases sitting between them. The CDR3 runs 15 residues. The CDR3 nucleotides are TGTGCCAGCAGCCGGCTGGGAGGCTCCACAGATACGCAGTATTTT. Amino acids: CASSRLGGSTDTQYF.